These 24 T cell receptor beta chains were sequenced from one sample in a study of identical twins. TCRdb called the 5' RACE reads again in MiXCR, with one record for every CDR3 protein. The sample has about 890,000 distinct CDR3 sequences; approximately 13% are singletons. This sample was shared with a second study, whose subject was yellow fever vaccine responses in identical twins.

Sequenced material: PBMCs. These receptors originate from a woman between 18 and 30 years old in good health.

The rearrangement joins TRBV12-3 or TRBV12-4 to TRBJ1-2; D may be TRBD1 (5 bases). The CDR3 has 13 amino acids. With 1 base removed from V and 8 bases from J, the gap between germline ends came to 11 bases. CDR3 sequence: CASSLVGVDGYTF. The DNA of the CDR3 is TGTGCCAGCAGTTTAGTAGGGGTAGACGGCTACACCTTC.

This clonotype was seen repeatedly, ten times or more. The chain carries TRBV29-1 and TRBJ2-2, with D possibly matching TRBD2 (5 bases). Trimming removed 5 bases from V and 5 bases from J, with 9 bases in between. Germline assignment: CDR1 SQVTM and CDR2 ANQGSEA. The CDR3 loop spans 12 amino acids. CDR3 amino acids: CSVSGETGELFF. CDR3 in DNA: TGCAGCGTTTCCGGGGAAACCGGGGAGCTGTTTTTT.

This clonotype was detected a few times. This chain joins TRBV2 and TRBJ2-1; D is unresolved. The germline V and J ends were trimmed by 7 bases and 0 bases, with 13 bases remaining between them. This CDR3 is built from 15 residues. Germline-derived CDR1 and CDR2 are SNHLY and FYNNEI. For the CDR3, the DNA is TGTGCCAGCAACAAGGACCTTAGCTCCTACAATGAGCAGTTCTTC. It is translated as CASNKDLSSYNEQFF.

V and J are TRBV4-1 and TRBJ2-3, with no clear D. Germline V gene lookup returns CDR1 MGHRA and CDR2 YSYEKL. Trimming cost V 0 bases and J 2 bases, with 6 bases left between them. This CDR3 contains 14 residues. CDR3 in DNA: TGCGCCAGCAGCCAAGAGGCAGACACAGATACGCAGTATTTT. Protein product: CASSQEADTDTQYF.

V and J are TRBV2 and TRBJ2-2; tentatively, D is TRBD1 or TRBD2 (5 bases each). There are 15 residues in the CDR3. With 2 bases removed from V and 4 bases from J, the gap between germline ends came to 11 bases. Germline CDR1 is SNHLY and CDR2 is FYNNEI. In nucleotides, the CDR3 is TGTGCCAGCAGTGAACGGGGCCCCCTCACCGGGGAGCTGTTTTTT. The encoded protein is CASSERGPLTGELFF.

This clonotype was seen at least ten times. The chain joins TRBV2 to TRBJ1-2, with TRBD1 as a possible D gene (6 bases). This CDR3 contains 15 residues. V was trimmed by 1 base and J by 4 bases, leaving 13 bases between them. The V gene's germline CDR1 is SNHLY and CDR2 FYNNEI. CDR3 coding DNA: TGTGCCAGCAGTGAAGGCAGGGGCGGGCCCTATGGCTACACCTTC. Encoded protein: CASSEGRGGPYGYTF.

The chain is built from TRBV12-3 or TRBV12-4 and TRBJ1-5; D unresolved. This CDR3 region has 12 residues. The ends were cut back, 8 bases at V and 1 base at J, with 6 bases in the middle. Here the CDR3 DNA reads TGTGCCAGCGCAAGAAGCAATCAGCCCCAGCATTTT. The encoded protein is CASARSNQPQHF.

The chain has TRBV29-1 and TRBJ1-1; 10 bases align to TRBD1. In germline, CDR1 is SQVTM, CDR2 ANQGSEA. CDR3 length: 21 amino acids. The V and J ends lost 5 bases and 6 bases, in that order; junction bases with no gene match: 30. The CDR3 DNA reads as TGCAGCGTTTCCCCAAGACCGGGACAGGGGTCCGGGGGCCTCTCAACCGCTGAAGCTTTCTTT. Residues: CSVSPRPGQGSGGLSTAEAFF.

There are a few counts of this clonotype. CDR3 in DNA: TGTGCCAGCAGCCGCCGGGACACCACAGGGGGGGAGCAGTACTTC. The encoded protein is CASSRRDTTGGEQYF. The chain carries TRBV6-1 and TRBJ2-7, with 8 bases fitting TRBD1. This CDR3 region has 15 residues. CDR1 is MNHNS, CDR2 SASEGT, per germline. V was clipped by 6 bases and J by 7 bases; unmatched bases: 14.

This clonotype has more than one count but fewer than ten. This rearrangement joins TRBV20-1 to TRBJ2-3; tentatively, D is TRBD1 (5 bases). This CDR3 spans 11 amino acids. V dropped 4 bases and J dropped 6 bases, with 8 bases sitting between them. Germline V gene data show CDR1 as DFQATT and CDR2 as SNEGSKA (reference sequence). This chain's CDR3 is CSAKGMDTQYF. Written as DNA, the CDR3 is TGCAGTGCTAAGGGGATGGATACGCAGTATTTT.

The chain joins TRBV3-1 to TRBJ2-7; 7 bases are a match to TRBD2. The CDR3 has 15 amino acids. CDR1 and CDR2 from the germline V gene are LGHDT and YNNKEL (reference sequence). After removal of 1 base from V and 3 bases from J, the junction contained 6 bases not matched to a gene. The DNA for the CDR3 is TGTGCCAGCAGCCAAGGTGGGGGGACTAACTACGAGCAGTACGTC. Translated, it gives CASSQGGGTNYEQYV.

This clonotype has only a few counts. The rearrangement links TRBV20-1 to TRBJ2-3, with no clear D. V shed 6 bases and J shed 1 base, with 23 bases lying between them. Germline-derived CDR1 and CDR2 are DFQATT and SNEGSKA (reference sequence). CDR3 size: 17 residues. This chain's CDR3 is CSAAPWQQPWGTDTQYF. CDR3 DNA: TGCAGTGCCGCCCCCTGGCAGCAACCGTGGGGCACAGATACGCAGTATTTT.

This clonotype occurred a few times. J is TRBJ2-3 and V is TRBV7-3, with D possibly being TRBD1 or TRBD2 (5 bases each). Trimming left V 0 bases short and J 1 base short, with 11 bases between. Germline V gene lookup returns CDR1 SGHTA and CDR2 FQGTGA. The CDR3 consists of 16 residues. The CDR3 DNA follows: TGTGCCAGCAGCTTAACGGGGGACCTACGCACAGATACGCAGTATTTT. This sequence encodes CASSLTGDLRTDTQYF.

The V gene is TRBV27, the J gene TRBJ2-3; 8 nucleotides agree with TRBD1. Germline assignment: CDR1 MNHEY and CDR2 SMNVEV (reference sequence). Trimming cost V 2 bases and J 4 bases; bases outside gene matches: 8. The CDR3 has 16 residues. The CDR3 DNA follows: TGTGCCAGCAGTTTAGTGGGACAGGCGGGACCAGATACGCAGTATTTT. This encodes CASSLVGQAGPDTQYF.

This clonotype was recorded at least ten times. The chain carries TRBV5-1 and TRBJ2-7, with D tentatively TRBD1 (6 bases). Trimming shortened V by 6 bases and J by 7 bases, and 17 bases separated the two germline ends. Germline values: CDR1 SGHRS, CDR2 YFSETQ. The CDR3 runs to 13 residues. CDR3 nucleotides: TGCGCCAGCAATCTTATGGGGGCACGGGAGCAGTACTTC. Its translation is CASNLMGAREQYF.

The chain couples TRBV10-2 to TRBJ1-1; D is uncertain. The CDR3 contains 13 residues. Germline V gene sequence: CDR1 WSHSY, CDR2 SAAADI. V lost 10 bases and J lost 0, with 12 bases in between. Here the CDR3 reads CATDNSMNTEAFF. The CDR3 bases are TGCGCCACCGACAACAGCATGAACACTGAAGCTTTCTTT.

J is TRBJ1-3 and V is TRBV5-1; possibly TRBD1 for D (6 bases). The CDR3 runs 15 residues. V lost 0 bases and J lost 4, with 11 bases in between. Germline CDR1 reads SGHRS; CDR2 reads YFSETQ. CDR3 loop: CASSLGGPGGNTIYF. CDR3 bases: TGCGCCAGCAGCTTGGGGGGGCCAGGAGGAAACACCATATATTTT.

The gene calls are TRBV5-1 and TRBJ2-1; 11 bases line up with TRBD1. The CDR3 contains 17 residues. Germline V gives CDR1 SGHRS, CDR2 YFSETQ. Trimming at V came to 1 base and at J to 7 bases, leaving 10 bases not matched to a gene. The CDR3 coding sequence is TGCGCCAGCAGCTTGTACCCCGGGACAGGGGGGGGAAATGAGCAGTTCTTC. Translation: CASSLYPGTGGGNEQFF.

This sequence joins TRBV12-3 or TRBV12-4 and TRBJ2-6, with unresolved D. With 1 base removed from V and 0 bases from J, the gap between germline ends came to 10 bases. The CDR3 covers 17 residues. The CDR3 is CASSLGNRVSGANVLTF. The CDR3 DNA follows: TGTGCCAGCAGTTTAGGCAATAGAGTCTCTGGGGCCAACGTCCTGACTTTC.

The J gene is TRBJ2-3, the V gene TRBV6-1, with TRBD2 identical over 7 bases. Looked up from germline, CDR1 is MNHNS and CDR2 is SASEGT. Unmatched junction bases numbered 12, after V lost 6 bases and J lost 6 bases. CDR3 length equals 15 residues. The CDR3 bases are TGTGCCAGCAGCCCCTCTAGCGGACCCCCGGATACGCAGTATTTT. This codes for CASSPSSGPPDTQYF.

CDR3 sequence (DNA): TGCGCCAGCAGCCAGGGACAGGGTGGCGAGCAGTACTTC. Encoded protein: CASSQGQGGEQYF. The chain has TRBV4-1 and TRBJ2-7; 9 nucleotides match TRBD1. CDR1 and CDR2 from the germline V gene are MGHRA and YSYEKL. This CDR3 is built from 13 residues. V lost 3 bases, J lost 6 bases, and 3 bases stayed unmatched.

This clonotype was detected a few times. The chain couples TRBV14 to TRBJ2-7; D is unresolved. CDR3 length: 11 amino acids. Trimming stripped 4 bases from V and 5 bases from J, with 6 bases between. The V gene's germline CDR1 is SGHDN and CDR2 FVKESK. CDR3 amino acids: CASSPLDEQYV. The CDR3 DNA follows: TGTGCCAGCAGCCCCCTCGACGAGCAGTACGTC.

The rearrangement uses TRBV20-1 and TRBJ2-2; perhaps TRBD1 as D (6 bases). The CDR3 is 16 residues long. Germline V gene lookup returns CDR1 DFQATT and CDR2 SNEGSKA (reference sequence). CDR3 coding DNA: TGCTGCGCTAGTAAGGGTGGGGGCGCCCGGACCGGGGAGCTGTTTTTT. Protein sequence: CCASKGGGARTGELFF.

This clonotype showed up many times. The chain recombines TRBV4-1 with TRBJ1-5; D is ambiguous. Looked up from germline, CDR1 is MGHRA and CDR2 is YSYEKL. This CDR3 is 16 amino acids long. Trimming took off 1 base at V and 2 bases at J, with 12 bases between the two ends. The CDR3 DNA reads as TGCGCCAGCAGCCAAGTACGGGCAGACGGCAATCAGCCCCAGCATTTT. Its translation is CASSQVRADGNQPQHF.